This T cell receptor beta chain was captured in a study of T cell repertoires in ileal Crohn's disease. Regarding the study as a whole: Clonality above 26.8% at surgery always came with endoscopic recurrence.

The CDR3 has 15 residues. Per the germline V gene, CDR1 is MGHRA and CDR2 is YSYEKL. V dropped 1 base and J dropped 7; count of bases not matched to a gene: 6. Concerning this clone itself: Its antigen remains unidentified.

Here immunoSEQ multiplex PCR was the method, and the copy in TCRdb shows in-frame clones only, minus some. Of about 14,000 clones in the sample, about 71% were seen once. This sequence originates from an adult with Crohn's disease. Source material: ileal tissue. The chain has TRBV4-1 and TRBJ1-4; 7 nucleotides line up with TRBD1. The CDR3 coding sequence is TGCGCCAGCAGCCAAGCAGGGACAGCATCTGAAAAACTGTTTTTT. Its protein is CASSQAGTASEKLFF.